This T cell receptor beta chain was identified during a study of T cells after yellow fever vaccination. UMIs and a universal primer site were added when TCR cDNA was made by 5'RACE template switching. MiXCR was run by TCRdb on the 5' RACE reads, yielding one entry per CDR3 protein. There are roughly 500,000 distinct CDR3 sequences in the sample; roughly a fifth occur only once, and 13% to 15% lies in the top ten. Germline values: CDR1 SGHRS, CDR2 YFSETQ. This CDR3 comprises 14 residues. V was shortened by 2 bases and J by 2 bases, with 10 bases between the two germline ends. The source was PBMCs, collected 15 days after the yellow fever booster vaccination. The sequence came from a man aged 30 to 45 who received the YFV17D yellow fever vaccine. The V gene is TRBV5-1, the J gene TRBJ2-5; possibly TRBD1 for D (6 bases). This CDR3 is CASSLQGKQETQYF. The CDR3 coding sequence is TGCGCCAGCAGCTTACAGGGAAAACAAGAGACCCAGTACTTC.